This TCR beta chain came from a study of blood T cells in healthy people across ages. This CDR3 has 13 residues. Trimming shortened V by 2 bases and J by 10 bases, and 11 bases separated the two germline ends. Germline loops: CDR1 SEHNR, CDR2 FQNEAQ (reference sequence). A sample-barcoded 5' primer and a J-beta primer mix were used in a second PCR of roughly 7 to 11 cycles. In TCRdb, the 5' RACE reads were re-called with MiXCR into one record per CDR3 protein. This sample has some 1.1 million distinct CDR3 sequences, with roughly two fifths found just once. The rearrangement joins TRBV7-9 to TRBJ1-4; D remains ambiguous. The sample taken for sequencing was blood. The clonotype was recovered from a man aged 18 to 29 in good health. Here the CDR3 DNA reads TGTGCCAGCAGCTTAACACGTGATGGAAAACTGTTTTTT. This codes for CASSLTRDGKLFF.